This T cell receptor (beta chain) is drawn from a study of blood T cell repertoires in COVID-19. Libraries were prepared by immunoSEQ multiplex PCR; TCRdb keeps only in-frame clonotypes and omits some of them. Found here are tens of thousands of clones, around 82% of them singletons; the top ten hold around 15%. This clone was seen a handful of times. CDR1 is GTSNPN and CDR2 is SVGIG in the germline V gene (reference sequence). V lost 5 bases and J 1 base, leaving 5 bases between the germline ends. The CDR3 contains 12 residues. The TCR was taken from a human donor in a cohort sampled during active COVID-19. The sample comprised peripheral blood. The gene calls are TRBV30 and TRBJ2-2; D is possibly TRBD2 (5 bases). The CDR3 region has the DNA TGTGCCTGGGCGGGGAACACCGGGGAGCTGTTTTTT. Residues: CAWAGNTGELFF.